A single sample gave rise to the 28 T cell receptor beta chains below, sequenced in a study of blood T cell repertoires in COVID-19. TCRdb's table, derived via immunoSEQ multiplex PCR, lists solely in-frame clones and lacks some. The repertoire holds around 200,000 clones, with about 83% as singletons. The sample taken for sequencing was peripheral blood. Source of these receptors: a man aged 45-65 years with active or convalescent COVID-19.

This clone has a handful of counts. The genes are TRBV3-1 (or the pseudogene TRBV3-2) and TRBJ2-7; D is unclear. Trimming stripped 4 bases from V and 3 bases from J, with 7 bases between. In germline, CDR1 is LGHDT, CDR2 YNNKEL (reference sequence). The CDR3 sequence is 12 residues long. The CDR3 DNA reads TGTGCCAGCAGCCGATACTTCTACGAGCAGTACTTC. Protein product: CASSRYFYEQYF.

This sequence joins TRBV18 and TRBJ1-1, with 8 nucleotides matching TRBD1. With V trimmed by 2 bases and J by 4 bases, 9 bases remained unmatched. The CDR3 is 16 amino acids. Germline V CDR1 and CDR2: KGHSH, LQKENI. The CDR3 loop is CASSPFGAGGLTEAFF. The CDR3 coding sequence is TGTGCCAGCTCACCATTCGGCGCAGGGGGCCTCACTGAAGCTTTCTTT.

The rearrangement joins TRBV4-2 to TRBJ2-1, with 13 bases lining up with TRBD2. Germline V CDR1 and CDR2: LGHNA, YNFKEQ. Unmatched junction bases numbered 6, after V lost 0 bases and J lost 4 bases. The CDR3 is 18 amino acids. The chain's CDR3 is CASSQERGLAGIYNEQFF. The CDR3, as DNA: TGTGCCAGCAGCCAAGAACGGGGACTAGCGGGAATATACAATGAGCAGTTCTTC.

J is TRBJ1-6 and V is TRBV2; 8 nucleotides agree with TRBD1. The CDR3 is 14 residues long. Losses at the gene ends were 3 bases for V and 7 bases for J; bases not matched to a gene: 2. Germline assignment: CDR1 SNHLY and CDR2 FYNNEI. CDR3 amino acids: CASSDGDRNSPLHF. In nucleotides, the CDR3 is TGTGCCAGCAGTGATGGGGACAGGAATTCACCCCTCCACTTT. Together with reference TRBV2 and TRBJ1-6, the CDR3 gives the full variable domain: EPEVTQTPSHQVTQMGQEVILRCVPISNHLYFYWYRQILGQKVEFLVSFYNNEISEKSEIFDDQFSVERPDGSNFTLKIRSTKLEDSAMYFCASSDGDRNSPLHFGNGTRLTVT.

This clone was recorded once. The chain uses TRBV27 and TRBJ1-6; the match to TRBD1 covers 12 bases. J was trimmed by 9 bases and V by 2 bases; bases with no gene match: 5. CDR1 and CDR2 (germline): MNHEY, SMNVEV (reference sequence). The CDR3 contains 16 residues. The CDR3 spells CASSLKGQGASSPLHF. For the CDR3, the DNA is TGTGCCAGCAGTTTAAAGGGACAGGGGGCTTCTTCACCCCTCCACTTT.

This clone is a singleton in its sample. The chain recombines TRBV18 with TRBJ1-5, with 7 bases aligning to TRBD1. The CDR3 covers 14 residues. Unmatched junction bases numbered 3, after V lost 4 bases and J lost 3 bases. Germline V gives CDR1 KGHSH, CDR2 LQKENI. CDR3 nucleotides: TGTGCCAGCTCACTGGGGACAGACAATCAGCCCCAGCATTTT. It specifies CASSLGTDNQPQHF.

The V call is TRBV5-1, the J call TRBJ1-5, with a tentative D call TRBD1 (5 bases). The CDR3 loop spans 17 amino acids. The germline V gene has CDR1 SGHRS and CDR2 YFSETQ. V was pared by 5 bases and J by 0 bases, with 18 bases between. The CDR3 coding sequence is TGCGCCAGCAGAGGGACTCCAAAGACTTTTAGCAATCAGCCCCAGCATTTT. It is translated as CASRGTPKTFSNQPQHF.

The genes are TRBV28 and TRBJ1-2; a possible D gene is TRBD1 (5 bases). The germline V and J ends were trimmed by 5 bases and 7 bases, with 11 bases remaining between them. CDR1 is MDHEN, CDR2 SYDVKM, per germline. The CDR3 is made up of 12 amino acids. The CDR3 sequence is CASSLIQGGYTF. The CDR3 nucleotides are TGTGCCAGCAGTCTAATCCAGGGTGGCTACACCTTC.

This chain connects TRBV14 to TRBJ1-3; possible D gene TRBD1, 5 bases. CDR3 length: 17 amino acids. The germline V and J ends were trimmed by 4 bases and 0 bases, with 16 bases remaining between them. Germline V gene sequence: CDR1 SGHDN, CDR2 FVKESK. The chain's CDR3 is CASSPYGGTGSGNTIYF. DNA of the CDR3: TGTGCCAGCAGCCCGTACGGGGGTACCGGCTCTGGAAACACCATATATTTT.

The rearrangement joins TRBV11-2 to TRBJ2-5, with a weak D call TRBD2 (5 bases). The V end was cut by 1 base, the J end by 1 base, with 10 bases between. The CDR3 totals 15 residues. Germline V gene sequence: CDR1 SGHAT, CDR2 FQNNGV. CDR3 loop: CASSLAGGSQETQYF. CDR3 in DNA: TGTGCCAGCAGCTTAGCGGGCGGGTCCCAAGAGACCCAGTACTTC.

V and J are TRBV12-5 and TRBJ2-5; D is ambiguous. The CDR3 runs 14 residues. Germline V gives CDR1 LGHNT, CDR2 FRNRAP. The germline V and J ends were trimmed by 0 bases and 2 bases, with 7 bases remaining between them. The CDR3 loop reads CASGLVNSQETQYF. The CDR3 DNA reads TGTGCTAGTGGTTTGGTAAACTCGCAAGAGACCCAGTACTTC.

The chain recombines TRBV10-3 with TRBJ2-7; TRBD2 matches at 8 bases. The V gene end was trimmed by 6 bases and the J gene end by 2 bases; junction bases not matched to a gene: 6. The CDR3 contains 14 residues. Per the germline V gene, CDR1 is ENHRY and CDR2 is SYGVKD. In DNA, the CDR3 is TGTGCCATCAGAGGAAAGCGGGAGCCCTACGAGCAGTACTTC. Protein product: CAIRGKREPYEQYF.

The genes are TRBV18 and TRBJ2-7; TRBD1 matches at 7 bases. Germline V gene sequence: CDR1 KGHSH, CDR2 LQKENI. Germline trimming cut 1 base from V and 3 bases from J; bases unmatched to any gene: 9. CDR3 length equals 16 residues. CDR3 region: CASSPQRQGIIYEQYF. The CDR3 bases are TGTGCCAGCTCACCACAACGACAGGGTATCATCTACGAGCAGTACTTC.

This chain links TRBV6-1 with TRBJ1-1; tentatively, D is TRBD1 (6 bases). The CDR3 sequence is 17 residues long. The V gene lost 7 bases and the J gene lost 0 bases, with 21 bases spanning the gap. Germline V CDR1 and CDR2: MNHNS, SASEGT. CDR3 residues: CASNEVTQDSLNTEAFF. CDR3 nucleotide sequence: TGTGCCAGCAATGAGGTGACCCAGGACAGCTTGAACACTGAAGCTTTCTTT.

V is TRBV6-1 and J is TRBJ2-5; tentative D call: TRBD2 (7 bases). This CDR3 has 14 residues. Trimming stripped 3 bases from V and 5 bases from J, with 13 bases between. The germline V gene encodes CDR1 MNHNS and CDR2 SASEGT. DNA for the CDR3: TGTGCCAGCAGTGAGGGGGGGGCATTGGAGACCCAGTACTTC. Translation: CASSEGGALETQYF.

V and J are TRBV18 and TRBJ2-5; D uncertain. This CDR3 has 14 amino acids. Germline V CDR1 and CDR2: KGHSH, LQKENI. Trimming took off 3 bases at V and 4 bases at J, with 12 bases between the two ends. CDR3 sequence reads: CASSPEVVGETQYF. The CDR3 bases are TGTGCCAGCTCACCTGAGGTAGTAGGAGAGACCCAGTACTTC.

This chain uses TRBV6-5 with TRBJ1-5; D uncertain. Per the germline V gene, CDR1 is MNHEY and CDR2 is SVGAGI. Trimming cost V 2 bases and J 0 bases, with 8 bases left between them. This CDR3 contains 15 residues. CDR3 sequence reads: CASSYRGYSNQPQHF. Written as DNA, the CDR3 is TGTGCCAGCAGTTACCGAGGTTATAGCAATCAGCCCCAGCATTTT.

V usage is TRBV4-1 and J usage is TRBJ1-5, with D perhaps TRBD1 (6 bases). Trimming took off 4 bases at V and 6 bases at J, with 19 bases between the two ends. This CDR3 comprises 16 residues. Germline CDR1 is MGHRA and CDR2 is YSYEKL. CDR3 loop: CASSPPTDGGLQPQHF. CDR3 in DNA: TGCGCCAGCAGCCCCCCAACCGACGGGGGGCTTCAGCCCCAGCATTTT.

The rearrangement joins TRBV4-1 to TRBJ1-3, with a tentative D call TRBD1 (6 bases). This CDR3 is 14 amino acids long. The V end lost 6 bases, the J end lost 4 bases, and 13 bases lay between the germline ends. Germline CDR1 is MGHRA and CDR2 is YSYEKL. Written as DNA, the CDR3 is TGCGCCAGCAGAAAACAGGGAATCGGAAACACCATATATTTT. It is translated as CASRKQGIGNTIYF.

The V call is TRBV3-1 (or the pseudogene TRBV3-2), the J call TRBJ2-1; no clear D. The CDR3 is made up of 17 amino acids. Germline assignment: CDR1 LGHDT and CDR2 YNNKEL (reference sequence). Deletions cut 4 bases from V and 1 base from J, with 17 bases between. The CDR3 is CASSRISTLGSYNEQFF. The CDR3 coding sequence is TGTGCCAGCAGCCGAATATCCACCCTCGGGTCCTACAATGAGCAGTTCTTC.

The genes are TRBV20-1 and TRBJ1-5, with D uncertain. CDR3 length equals 11 residues. V was pared by 6 bases and J by 3 bases, with 6 bases between. Germline CDR1 and CDR2: DFQATT and SNEGSKA (reference sequence). The CDR3 loop reads CSARDNQPQHF. The CDR3 nucleotides are TGCAGTGCCCGGGACAATCAGCCCCAGCATTTT.

The chain recombines TRBV5-5 with TRBJ1-2; weak D call: TRBD1 (6 bases). CDR3 length equals 14 residues. V was shortened by 4 bases and J by 4 bases, with 14 bases between the two germline ends. Germline V CDR1 and CDR2: SGHKS, YYEKEE (reference sequence). CDR3 DNA sequence: TGTGCCAGCAGCGCGGCTCCAGGGGCCTATGGCTACACCTTC. It is translated as CASSAAPGAYGYTF.

This clone appeared a few times. This rearrangement joins TRBV2 to TRBJ2-2, with 11 bases lining up with TRBD2. The germline gives CDR1 SNHLY, CDR2 FYNNEI. The trim removed 6 bases at V and 7 bases at J, leaving 4 bases unmatched. The CDR3 runs 14 residues. CDR3 protein: CASRGTSGFGELFF. DNA of the CDR3: TGTGCCAGCAGAGGGACTAGCGGTTTCGGGGAGCTGTTTTTT.

The chain employs TRBV7-2 and TRBJ1-1; D is ambiguous. The germline V gene has CDR1 SGHTA and CDR2 FQGNSA. V was shortened by 4 bases and J by 0 bases, with 12 bases between the two germline ends. The CDR3 length is 15 residues. For the CDR3, the DNA is TGTGCCAGCAGCTCTCAAGGCGGGATGAACACTGAAGCTTTCTTT. Amino acids: CASSSQGGMNTEAFF.

The rearrangement joins TRBV7-9 to TRBJ1-2; a weak D match, TRBD1 (6 bases). Germline CDR1 is SEHNR and CDR2 is FQNEAQ (reference sequence). CDR3 length: 13 amino acids. Trimming cost V 3 bases and J 5 bases, with 10 bases left between them. CDR3 sequence (DNA): TGTGCCAGCAGCTTCTCGGACAGTTATGGCTACACCTTC. This encodes CASSFSDSYGYTF.

V usage is TRBV5-6 and J usage is TRBJ2-3; 11 bases fit TRBD1. The junction had 11 bases not matched to a gene; V was cut back by 3 bases and J by 5 bases. The CDR3 is made up of 17 amino acids. Germline CDR1 reads SGHDT; CDR2 reads YYEEEE. CDR3 nucleotides: TGTGCCAGCAGCTACTTACCCGGGACAGGGGGATTAGATACGCAGTATTTT. As protein: CASSYLPGTGGLDTQYF.

This clone occurred once. The V call is TRBV30, the J call TRBJ1-2; 8 nucleotides line up with TRBD1. The CDR3 is 18 amino acids. With 5 bases clipped from V and 8 bases from J, the junction kept 25 bases outside the gene matches. Germline values: CDR1 GTSNPN, CDR2 SVGIG (reference sequence). Here the CDR3 reads CAWALLAPGQVGPRGYTF. CDR3 bases: TGTGCCTGGGCCCTCCTGGCTCCGGGACAGGTGGGGCCAAGGGGCTACACCTTC. The full variable domain, with the rest looked up from reference TRBV30 and TRBJ1-2, is SQTIHQWPATLVQPVGSPLSLECTVEGTSNPNLYWYRQAAGRGLQLLFYSVGIGQISSEVPQNLSASRPQDRQFILSSKKLLLSDSGFYLCAWALLAPGQVGPRGYTFGSGTRLTVV.

In its sample, this clone was seen once. The gene calls are TRBV5-6 and TRBJ2-3; 9 positions match TRBD2. The CDR3 has 18 residues. CDR1 SGHDT and CDR2 YYEEEE come from the germline V gene. Unmatched junction bases numbered 14, after V lost 0 bases and J lost 6 bases. In nucleotides, the CDR3 is TGTGCCAGCAGCTTGGCAGCCTCCGGGACTAGCAAAAGGGATACGCAGTATTTT. Protein product: CASSLAASGTSKRDTQYF.